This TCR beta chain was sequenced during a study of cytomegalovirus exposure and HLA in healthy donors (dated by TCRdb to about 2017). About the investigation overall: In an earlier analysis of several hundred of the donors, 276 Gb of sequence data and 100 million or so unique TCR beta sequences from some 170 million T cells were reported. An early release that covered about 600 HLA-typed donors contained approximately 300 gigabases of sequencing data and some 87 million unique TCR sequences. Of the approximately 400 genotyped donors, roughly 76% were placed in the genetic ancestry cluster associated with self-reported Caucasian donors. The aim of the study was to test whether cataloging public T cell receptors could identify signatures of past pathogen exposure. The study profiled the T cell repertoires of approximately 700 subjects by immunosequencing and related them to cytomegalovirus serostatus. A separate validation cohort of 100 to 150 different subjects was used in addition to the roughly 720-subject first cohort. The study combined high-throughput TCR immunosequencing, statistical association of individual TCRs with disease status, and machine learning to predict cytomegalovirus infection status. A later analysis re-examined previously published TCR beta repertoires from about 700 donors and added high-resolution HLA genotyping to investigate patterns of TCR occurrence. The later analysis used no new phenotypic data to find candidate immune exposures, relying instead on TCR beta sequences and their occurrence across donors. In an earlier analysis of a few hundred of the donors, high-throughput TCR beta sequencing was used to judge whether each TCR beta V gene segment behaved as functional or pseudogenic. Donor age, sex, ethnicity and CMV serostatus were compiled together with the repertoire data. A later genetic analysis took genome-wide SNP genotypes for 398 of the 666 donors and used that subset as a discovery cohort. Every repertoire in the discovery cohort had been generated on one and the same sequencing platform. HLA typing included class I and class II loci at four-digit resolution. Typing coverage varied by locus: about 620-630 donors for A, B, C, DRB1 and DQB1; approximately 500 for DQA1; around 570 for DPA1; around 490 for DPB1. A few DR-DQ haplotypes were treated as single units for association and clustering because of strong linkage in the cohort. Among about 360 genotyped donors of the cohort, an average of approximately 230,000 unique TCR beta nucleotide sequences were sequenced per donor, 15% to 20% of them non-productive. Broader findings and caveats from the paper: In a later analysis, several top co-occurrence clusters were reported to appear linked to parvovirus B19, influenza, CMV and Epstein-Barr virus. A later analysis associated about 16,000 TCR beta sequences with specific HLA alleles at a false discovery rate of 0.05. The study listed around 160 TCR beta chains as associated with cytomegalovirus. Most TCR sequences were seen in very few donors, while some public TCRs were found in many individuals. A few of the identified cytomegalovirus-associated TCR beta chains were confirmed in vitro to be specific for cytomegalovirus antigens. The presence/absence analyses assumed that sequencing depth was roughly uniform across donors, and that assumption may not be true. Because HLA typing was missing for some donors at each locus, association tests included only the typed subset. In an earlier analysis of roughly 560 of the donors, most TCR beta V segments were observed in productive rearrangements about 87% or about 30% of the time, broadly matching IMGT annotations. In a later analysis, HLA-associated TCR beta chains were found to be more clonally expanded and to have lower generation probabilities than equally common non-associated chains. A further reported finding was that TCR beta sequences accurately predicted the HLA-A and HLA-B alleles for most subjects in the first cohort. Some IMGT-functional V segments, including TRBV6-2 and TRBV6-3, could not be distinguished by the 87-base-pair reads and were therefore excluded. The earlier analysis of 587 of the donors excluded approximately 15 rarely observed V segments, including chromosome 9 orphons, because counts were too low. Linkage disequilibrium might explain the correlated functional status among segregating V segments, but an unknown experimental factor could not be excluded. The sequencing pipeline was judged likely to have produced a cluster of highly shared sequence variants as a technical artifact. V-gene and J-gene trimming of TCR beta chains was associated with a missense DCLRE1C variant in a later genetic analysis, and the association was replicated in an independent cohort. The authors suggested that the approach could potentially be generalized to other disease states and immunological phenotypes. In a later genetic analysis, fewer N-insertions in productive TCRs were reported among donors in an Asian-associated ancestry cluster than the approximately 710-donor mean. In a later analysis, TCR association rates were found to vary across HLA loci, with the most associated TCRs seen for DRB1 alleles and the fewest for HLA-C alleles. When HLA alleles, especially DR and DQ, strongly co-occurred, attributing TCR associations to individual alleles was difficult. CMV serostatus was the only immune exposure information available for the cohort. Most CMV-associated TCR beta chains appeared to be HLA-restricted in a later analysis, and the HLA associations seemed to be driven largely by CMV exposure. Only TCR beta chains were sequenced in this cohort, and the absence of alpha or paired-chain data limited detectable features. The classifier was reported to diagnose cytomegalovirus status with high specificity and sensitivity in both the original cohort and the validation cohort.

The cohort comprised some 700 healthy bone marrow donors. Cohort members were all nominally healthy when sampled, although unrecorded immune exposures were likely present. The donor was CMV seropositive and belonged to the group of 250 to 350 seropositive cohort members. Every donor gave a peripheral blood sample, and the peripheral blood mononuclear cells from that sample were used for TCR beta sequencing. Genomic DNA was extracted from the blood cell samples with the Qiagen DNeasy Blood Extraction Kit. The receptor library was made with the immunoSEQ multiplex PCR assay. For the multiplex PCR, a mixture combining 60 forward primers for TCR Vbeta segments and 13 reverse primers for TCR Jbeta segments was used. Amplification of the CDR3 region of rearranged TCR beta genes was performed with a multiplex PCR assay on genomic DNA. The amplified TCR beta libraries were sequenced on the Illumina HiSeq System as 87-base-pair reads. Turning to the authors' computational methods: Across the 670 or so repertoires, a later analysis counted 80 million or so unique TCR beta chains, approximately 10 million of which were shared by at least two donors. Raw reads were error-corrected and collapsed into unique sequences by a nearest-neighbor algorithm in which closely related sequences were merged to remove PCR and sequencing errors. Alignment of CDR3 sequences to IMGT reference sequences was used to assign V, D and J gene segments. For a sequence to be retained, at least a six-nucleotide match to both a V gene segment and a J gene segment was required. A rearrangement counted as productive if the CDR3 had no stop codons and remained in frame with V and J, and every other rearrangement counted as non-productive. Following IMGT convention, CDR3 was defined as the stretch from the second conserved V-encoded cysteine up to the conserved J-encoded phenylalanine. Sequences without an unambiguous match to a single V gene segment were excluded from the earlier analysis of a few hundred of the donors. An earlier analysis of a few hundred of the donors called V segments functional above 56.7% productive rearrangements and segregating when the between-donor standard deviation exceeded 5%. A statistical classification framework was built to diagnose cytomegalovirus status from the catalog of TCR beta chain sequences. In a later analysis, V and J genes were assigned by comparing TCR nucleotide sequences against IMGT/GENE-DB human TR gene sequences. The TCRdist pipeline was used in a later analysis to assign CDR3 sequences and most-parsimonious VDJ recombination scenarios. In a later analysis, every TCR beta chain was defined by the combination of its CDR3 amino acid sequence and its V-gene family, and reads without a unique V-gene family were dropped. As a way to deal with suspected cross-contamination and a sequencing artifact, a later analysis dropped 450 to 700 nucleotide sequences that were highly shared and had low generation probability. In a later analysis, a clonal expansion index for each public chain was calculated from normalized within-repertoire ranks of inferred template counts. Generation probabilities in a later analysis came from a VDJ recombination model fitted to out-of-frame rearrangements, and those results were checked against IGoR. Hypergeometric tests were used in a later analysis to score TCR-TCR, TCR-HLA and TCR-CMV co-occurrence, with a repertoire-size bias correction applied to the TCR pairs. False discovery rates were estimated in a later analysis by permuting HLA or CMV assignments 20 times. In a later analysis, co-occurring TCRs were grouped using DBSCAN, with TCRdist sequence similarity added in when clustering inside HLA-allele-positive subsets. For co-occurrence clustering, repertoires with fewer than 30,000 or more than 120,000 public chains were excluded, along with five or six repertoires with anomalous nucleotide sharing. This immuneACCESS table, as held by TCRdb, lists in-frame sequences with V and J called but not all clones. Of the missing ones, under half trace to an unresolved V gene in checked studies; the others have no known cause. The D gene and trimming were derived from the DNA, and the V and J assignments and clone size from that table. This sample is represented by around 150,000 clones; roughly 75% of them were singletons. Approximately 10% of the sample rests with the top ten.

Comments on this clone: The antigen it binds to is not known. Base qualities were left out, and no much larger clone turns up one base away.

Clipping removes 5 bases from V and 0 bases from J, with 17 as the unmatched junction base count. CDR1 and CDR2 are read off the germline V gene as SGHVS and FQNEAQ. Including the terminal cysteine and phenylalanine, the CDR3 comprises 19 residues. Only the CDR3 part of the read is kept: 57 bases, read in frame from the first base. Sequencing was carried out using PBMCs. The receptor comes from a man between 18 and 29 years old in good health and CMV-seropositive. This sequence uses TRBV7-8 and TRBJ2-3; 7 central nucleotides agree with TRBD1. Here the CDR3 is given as CASSRPSDRPKTSTDTQYF. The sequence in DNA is TGTGCCAGCAGCCGCCCCTCGGACAGGCCCAAGACTAGCACAGATACGCAGTATTTT.